Only a few counts were recorded for the clone carrying this T cell receptor beta chain. The CDR3 totals 12 residues. The germline V gene has CDR1 MDHEN and CDR2 SYDVKM. V was cut by 6 bases and J by 1 base, with 6 bases left in between. These data are taken from a study of blood T cell repertoires in COVID-19. The overall study: Samples representing acute and convalescent COVID-19 were sourced from the United States, Italy and Spain.

Assay used: immunoSEQ multiplex PCR; TCRdb lists only in-frame clones, some missing. The sample lists under 200,000 clones, about 82% occurring once. The chain combines TRBV28 with TRBJ1-2; D unclear. The TCR was taken from a man aged 45-65 years with active or convalescent COVID-19. Material: peripheral blood. The CDR3 loop reads CASRRGNYGYTF. CDR3 sequence (DNA): TGTGCCAGCAGGCGGGGTAACTATGGCTACACCTTC.